Below, 2 T cell receptor beta chains from the same sample are listed, as sequenced in a study of CD8+ T cells in alopecia areata. In each case, RNA was isolated and then reverse transcribed into cDNA as the sequencing template. Here immunoSEQ multiplex PCR was the method, and the copy in TCRdb shows in-frame clones only, minus some. The sample yields approximately 150,000 clones, around 51% seen once. The sequenced sample was CD4+ T cells sorted from blood, obtained at week 0. These receptors came from a human donor with alopecia areata.

This clone was counted between two and nine times. The rearrangement links TRBV6-5 to TRBJ1-5; D not resolved. Germline assignment: CDR1 MNHEY and CDR2 SVGAGI. Trimming took 2 bases from V and 1 from J, leaving 12 bases between them. This CDR3 has 16 amino acids. CDR3 sequence reads: CASSYRPGSSNQPQHF. DNA for the CDR3: TGTGCCAGCAGTTACCGGCCGGGGTCCAGCAATCAGCCCCAGCATTTT.

In its sample, this clone was seen a few times. The V call is TRBV15, the J call TRBJ2-1; no firm D call. This CDR3 comprises 11 residues. V was trimmed by 4 bases and J by 5 bases, leaving 3 bases between them. Per the germline V gene, CDR1 is LNHNV and CDR2 is YYDKDF (reference sequence). CDR3 bases: TGTGCCACCAGCATTGACAATGAGCAGTTCTTC. Its translation is CATSIDNEQFF.